The 27 T cell receptor beta chains given below trace back to one sample, sequenced in a study of blood T cell repertoires in COVID-19. The table came from immunoSEQ multiplex PCR; TCRdb's copy has only in-frame clones and leaves some out. The sample contains roughly 80,000 clones, approximately 78% of which appear only once. Material for sequencing was peripheral blood. These receptors were taken from a human donor in a cohort sampled during active COVID-19.

With regard to this clone: Different DNA sequences within this sample yield the same CDR3. This chain links TRBV5-1 with TRBJ2-1, with D perhaps TRBD2 (7 bases). The germline CDR1 and CDR2 sequences are SGHRS and YFSETQ. V lost 0 bases, J lost 4 bases, and 11 bases lay in between. The CDR3 loop spans 15 amino acids. CDR3 amino acids: CASSLARGAYNEQFF. DNA of the CDR3: TGCGCCAGCAGCTTGGCCCGGGGGGCATACAATGAGCAGTTCTTC.

The V gene is TRBV6-5, the J gene TRBJ2-3, with TRBD2 identical over 7 bases. J lost 9 bases, V lost 0 bases, and 6 bases had no gene match. The germline gives CDR1 MNHEY, CDR2 SVGAGI. There are 14 residues in the CDR3. DNA of the CDR3: TGTGCCAGCAGTTACTCGAGAGCGGGGTTGACGCAGTATTTT. Protein sequence: CASSYSRAGLTQYF.

The V call is TRBV7-9, the J call TRBJ1-4; D remains ambiguous. CDR1 and CDR2 from the germline V gene are SEHNR and FQNEAQ (reference sequence). The ends were cut back, 5 bases at V and 4 bases at J, with 14 bases in the middle. This CDR3 is 15 amino acids long. CDR3 residues: CASSAGGQFNEKLFF. The CDR3 bases are TGTGCCAGCAGCGCCGGTGGGCAGTTTAATGAAAAACTGTTTTTT.

The chain links TRBV6-5 to TRBJ1-1, with D perhaps matching TRBD1 (5 bases). Deletions cut 2 bases from V and 0 bases from J, with 10 bases between. The CDR3 runs 15 residues. Germline CDR1 MNHEY, CDR2 SVGAGI. CDR3 sequence reads: CASSYDSTMNTEAFF. Here the CDR3 DNA reads TGTGCCAGCAGTTACGACAGTACAATGAACACTGAAGCTTTCTTT.

This chain uses TRBV3-1 (or the pseudogene TRBV3-2) with TRBJ1-1; TRBD1 agrees at 11 bases. Per the germline V gene, CDR1 is LGHDT and CDR2 is YNNKEL (reference sequence). The CDR3 length is 14 residues. The trim removed 4 bases at V and 3 bases at J, leaving 1 base unmatched. The CDR3 here is CASSRDRGYTEAFF. The CDR3 DNA reads TGTGCCAGCAGCCGGGACAGGGGGTACACTGAAGCTTTCTTT.

The chain has TRBV9 and TRBJ1-5; 9 bases are a match to TRBD1. Germline values: CDR1 SGDLS, CDR2 YYNGEE. This CDR3 is built from 14 residues. J lost 5 bases, V lost 3 bases, and 3 bases had no gene match. The chain's CDR3 is CASSGTGGHQPQHF. DNA for the CDR3: TGTGCCAGCAGCGGAACAGGGGGCCATCAGCCCCAGCATTTT.

CDR3 in amino acids: CASSLAVGQPQHF. CDR3 coding DNA: TGCGCCAGCAGCTTGGCGGTTGGTCAGCCCCAGCATTTT. The V and J genes are TRBV5-1 and TRBJ1-5; D not resolved. V was clipped by 0 bases and J by 6 bases, with 7 bases between them. Germline CDR1 SGHRS, CDR2 YFSETQ. This CDR3 has 13 residues.

The chain recombines TRBV5-1 with TRBJ2-7, with TRBD2 as a possible D gene (5 bases). Germline CDR1 reads SGHRS; CDR2 reads YFSETQ. The CDR3 is made up of 13 amino acids. The ends were cut back, 4 bases at V and 4 bases at J, with 12 bases in the middle. This CDR3 reads CASSLGLGYEQYF. The CDR3 nucleotides are TGCGCCAGCAGCCTCGGACTCGGTTACGAGCAGTACTTC.

V and J are TRBV27 and TRBJ2-7; D uncertain. This CDR3 is built from 13 residues. Germline V gene lookup returns CDR1 MNHEY and CDR2 SMNVEV (reference sequence). With 0 bases removed from V and 4 bases from J, the gap between germline ends came to 7 bases. The CDR3 is CASSLSREYEQYF. The CDR3 DNA is TGTGCCAGCAGTTTATCGCGCGAGTACGAGCAGTACTTC.

The genes are TRBV19 and TRBJ2-3; D remains ambiguous. The CDR3 runs 14 residues. V lost 5 bases, J lost 0 bases, and 9 bases lay in between. Germline lookup yields CDR1 LNHDA and CDR2 SQIVND (reference sequence). The chain's CDR3 is CASSQLGSTDTQYF. CDR3 in DNA: TGTGCCAGTAGTCAGCTAGGTAGCACAGATACGCAGTATTTT.

The V gene is TRBV19, the J gene TRBJ1-2; D unresolved. Deletions cut 8 bases from V and 8 bases from J, with 18 bases between. Looked up from germline, CDR1 is LNHDA and CDR2 is SQIVND (reference sequence). The CDR3 is made up of 13 amino acids. The CDR3 DNA reads TGTGCCAGTCATTCGGATTGGCGGAGAGGCTACACCTTC. It is translated as CASHSDWRRGYTF.

V gene TRBV30 combines with J gene TRBJ1-4; TRBD1 matches at 8 bases. Germline CDR1 and CDR2: GTSNPN and SVGIG (reference sequence). The CDR3 has 14 residues. V lost 3 bases, J lost 7 bases, and 7 bases stayed unmatched. The CDR3 bases are TGTGCCTGGAGGCCTGGACAGGGAAGTGAAAAACTGTTTTTT. Encoded protein: CAWRPGQGSEKLFF.

J is TRBJ2-1 and V is TRBV28; 12 bases fit TRBD2. The CDR3 has 15 residues. Trimming at V came to 8 bases and at J to 5 bases, leaving 7 bases not matched to a gene. Germline CDR1 and CDR2: MDHEN and SYDVKM. CDR3 amino acids: CASASGGARDNEQFF. As DNA, the CDR3 is TGTGCCAGCGCTAGCGGGGGGGCCCGGGACAATGAGCAGTTCTTC.

V and J are TRBV5-1 and TRBJ2-1; no firm D call. V was pared by 2 bases and J by 4 bases, with 7 bases between. Germline CDR1 SGHRS, CDR2 YFSETQ. This CDR3 is built from 13 residues. The CDR3 is CASSFGDYNEQFF. CDR3 in DNA: TGCGCCAGCAGCTTTGGAGATTACAATGAGCAGTTCTTC.

The chain is built from TRBV15 and TRBJ1-5; TRBD1 agrees at 12 bases. The CDR3 spans 16 residues. V shed 1 base, J shed 6 bases, and the junction held 4 bases outside the gene matches. CDR1 and CDR2 from the germline V gene are LNHNV and YYDKDF (reference sequence). The CDR3 DNA sequence: TGTGCCACCAGCAGAGTAGGGACAGGGGGCGTTCAGCCCCAGCATTTT. Encoded protein: CATSRVGTGGVQPQHF.

The chain couples TRBV28 to TRBJ2-3, with no clear D. In germline, CDR1 is MDHEN, CDR2 SYDVKM. Between the trimmed V and J ends, which lost 3 bases and 4 bases, there was a span of 14 bases. CDR3 length equals 15 residues. The CDR3 reads CASSFGSVRADTQYF. In DNA, the CDR3 is TGTGCCAGCAGTTTCGGCAGCGTTCGAGCAGATACGCAGTATTTT.

The chain joins TRBV27 to TRBJ2-5, with a possible D match to TRBD2 (6 bases). This CDR3 has 15 residues. The germline gives CDR1 MNHEY, CDR2 SMNVEV (reference sequence). V was clipped by 4 bases and J by 5 bases, with 17 bases between them. CDR3 amino acids: CASSSLRAGGETQYF. CDR3 DNA: TGTGCCAGCAGTTCCCTGCGGGCCGGAGGGGAGACCCAGTACTTC.

V usage is TRBV28 and J usage is TRBJ1-1; 8 bases fit TRBD1. J lost 13 bases, V lost 6 bases, and 10 bases had no gene match. CDR3 size: 12 residues. Germline assignment: CDR1 MDHEN and CDR2 SYDVKM. The DNA for the CDR3 is TGTGCCAGCAGCAAAACAGGGGGTAACGGTTTCTTT. Translation: CASSKTGGNGFF. The whole variable domain, filled in from reference TRBV28 and TRBJ1-1, reads DVKVTQSSRYLVKRTGEKVFLECVQDMDHENMFWYRQDPGLGLRLIYFSYDVKMKEKGDIPEGYSVSREKKERFSLILESASTNQTSMYLCASSKTGGNGFFGQGTRLTVV.

The chain uses TRBV5-1 and TRBJ1-1, with a possible D match to TRBD1 (5 bases). Trimming stripped 2 bases from V and 3 bases from J, with 8 bases between. CDR1 is SGHRS, CDR2 YFSETQ, per germline. The length of the CDR3 is 13 residues. CDR3 coding DNA: TGCGCCAGCAGCTTTATCAGGGACACTGAAGCTTTCTTT. It yields the protein CASSFIRDTEAFF. Filled out from reference TRBV5-1 and TRBJ1-1, the complete variable domain reads KAGVTQTPRYLIKTRGQQVTLSCSPISGHRSVSWYQQTPGQGLQFLFEYFSETQRNKGNFPGRFSGRQFSNSRSEMNVSTLELGDSALYLCASSFIRDTEAFFGQGTRLTVV.

The V gene is TRBV7-8, the J gene TRBJ2-5, with 11 bases matching TRBD2. Germline loops: CDR1 SGHVS, CDR2 FQNEAQ. This CDR3 comprises 15 residues. V trimming: 5 bases; J trimming: 5 bases; junction bases outside the gene matches: 7. Written as DNA, the CDR3 is TGTGCCAGCAGCCACACTAGCGGGGGCGGGGAGACCCAGTACTTC. Translation gives CASSHTSGGGETQYF.

V usage is TRBV28 and J usage is TRBJ1-5; no firm D call. Trimming took 1 base from V and 7 from J, leaving 8 bases between them. The germline gives CDR1 MDHEN, CDR2 SYDVKM. CDR3 length: 13 amino acids. CDR3 amino acids: CASSLFKRQPQHF. CDR3 nucleotides: TGTGCCAGCAGTTTATTCAAGAGGCAGCCCCAGCATTTT.

This rearrangement joins TRBV27 to TRBJ2-7; 8 bases are shared with TRBD1. The CDR3 spans 14 residues. V shed 5 bases, J shed 6 bases, and the junction held 9 bases outside the gene matches. Germline V gene data show CDR1 as MNHEY and CDR2 as SMNVEV (reference sequence). This CDR3 reads CASSPRQGSTEQYF. The DNA for the CDR3 is TGTGCCAGCAGTCCACGACAGGGGTCAACCGAGCAGTACTTC.

The chain carries TRBV16 and TRBJ1-6, with 7 bases aligning to TRBD1. Per the germline V gene, CDR1 is KGHSY and CDR2 is FQNENV. The V and J ends lost 5 bases and 6 bases, in that order; junction bases with no gene match: 13. This CDR3 spans 17 amino acids. The CDR3 spells CASSTQMAGQLNSPLHF. The CDR3 nucleotides read TGTGCCAGCAGCACACAAATGGCGGGACAGCTTAATTCACCCCTCCACTTT.

The rearrangement uses TRBV5-1 and TRBJ2-6; D unresolved. Deletions cut 0 bases from V and 0 bases from J, with 4 bases between. CDR1 and CDR2 from the germline V gene are SGHRS and YFSETQ. The CDR3 is 15 residues long. CDR3 region: CASSLAFSGANVLTF. For the CDR3, the DNA is TGCGCCAGCAGCTTGGCCTTCTCTGGGGCCAACGTCCTGACTTTC.

The chain recombines TRBV10-3 with TRBJ2-5, with D possibly TRBD1 on 8 matching bases. Trimming stripped 9 bases from V and 5 bases from J, with 22 bases between. The CDR3 extends over 15 amino acids. Per the germline V gene, CDR1 is ENHRY and CDR2 is SYGVKD. CDR3 loop: CAIQGASGPRETQYF. In DNA form, the CDR3 reads TGTGCCATTCAGGGGGCTAGCGGTCCTCGGGAGACCCAGTACTTC.

Here the CDR3 DNA reads TGTGCCTGGACCAGGGGGACAGTTGGTGGTCAGCCCCAGCATTTT. Protein: CAWTRGTVGGQPQHF. The rearrangement links TRBV30 to TRBJ1-5; TRBD1 agrees at 7 bases. The germline CDR1 and CDR2 sequences are GTSNPN and SVGIG (reference sequence). V was pared by 4 bases and J by 6 bases, with 12 bases of the junction left unmatched. The CDR3 runs to 15 residues.

The V gene is TRBV7-9, the J gene TRBJ2-1; 8 bases fit TRBD1. In germline, CDR1 is SEHNR, CDR2 FQNEAQ (reference sequence). CDR3 length equals 16 residues. J lost 4 bases, V lost 6 bases, and 11 bases had no gene match. CDR3 bases: TGTGCCAGCAGACCATCGACAGGGGAAAGGTACAATGAGCAGTTCTTC. Translating it yields CASRPSTGERYNEQFF.